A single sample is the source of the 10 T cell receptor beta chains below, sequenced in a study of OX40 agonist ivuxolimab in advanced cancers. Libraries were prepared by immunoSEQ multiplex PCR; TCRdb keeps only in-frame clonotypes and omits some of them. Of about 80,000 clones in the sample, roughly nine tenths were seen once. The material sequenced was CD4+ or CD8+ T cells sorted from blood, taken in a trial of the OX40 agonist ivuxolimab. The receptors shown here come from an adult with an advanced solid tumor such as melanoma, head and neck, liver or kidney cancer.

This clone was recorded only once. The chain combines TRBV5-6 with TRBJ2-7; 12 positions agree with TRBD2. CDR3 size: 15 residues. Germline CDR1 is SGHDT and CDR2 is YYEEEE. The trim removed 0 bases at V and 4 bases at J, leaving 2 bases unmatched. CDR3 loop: CASSLGTSGIYEQYF. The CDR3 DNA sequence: TGTGCCAGCAGCTTGGGGACTAGCGGGATTTACGAGCAGTACTTC.

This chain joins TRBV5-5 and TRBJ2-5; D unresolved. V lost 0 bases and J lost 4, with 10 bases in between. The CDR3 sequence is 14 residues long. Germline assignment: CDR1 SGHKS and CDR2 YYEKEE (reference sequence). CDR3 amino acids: CASSLAPSAETQYF. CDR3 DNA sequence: TGTGCCAGCAGCTTGGCCCCCTCCGCAGAGACCCAGTACTTC.

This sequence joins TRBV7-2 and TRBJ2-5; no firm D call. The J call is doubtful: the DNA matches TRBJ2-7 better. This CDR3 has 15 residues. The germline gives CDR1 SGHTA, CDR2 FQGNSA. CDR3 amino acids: CASSLKGSHSYEQYF. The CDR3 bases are TGTGCCAGCAGCTTAAAAGGGTCCCACTCCTACGAGCAGTACTTC.

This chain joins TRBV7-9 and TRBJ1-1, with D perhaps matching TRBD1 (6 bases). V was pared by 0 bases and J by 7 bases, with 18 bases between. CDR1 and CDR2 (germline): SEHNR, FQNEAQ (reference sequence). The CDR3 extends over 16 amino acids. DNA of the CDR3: TGTGCCAGCAGCTTAGCCCGCCCGGGGGGGGCGGGTGAAGCTTTCTTT. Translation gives CASSLARPGGAGEAFF.

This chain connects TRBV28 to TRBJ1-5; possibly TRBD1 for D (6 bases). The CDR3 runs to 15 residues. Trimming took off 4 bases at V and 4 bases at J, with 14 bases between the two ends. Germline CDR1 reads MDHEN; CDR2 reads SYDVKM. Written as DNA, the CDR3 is TGTGCCAGCAGTTGGGGGACAACTCGAAATCAGCCCCAGCATTTT. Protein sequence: CASSWGTTRNQPQHF. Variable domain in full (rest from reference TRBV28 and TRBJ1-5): DVKVTQSSRYLVKRTGEKVFLECVQDMDHENMFWYRQDPGLGLRLIYFSYDVKMKEKGDIPEGYSVSREKKERFSLILESASTNQTSMYLCASSWGTTRNQPQHFGDGTRLSIL.

The CDR3 DNA reads as TGTGCCACCGCAACAGGGGCTGGGAACTATGGCTACACCTTC. Residues: CATATGAGNYGYTF. The chain carries TRBV28 and TRBJ1-2, with 7 bases that match TRBD1. CDR3 length equals 14 residues. The junction had 10 bases not matched to a gene; V was cut back by 10 bases and J by 2 bases. Germline CDR1 MDHEN, CDR2 SYDVKM.

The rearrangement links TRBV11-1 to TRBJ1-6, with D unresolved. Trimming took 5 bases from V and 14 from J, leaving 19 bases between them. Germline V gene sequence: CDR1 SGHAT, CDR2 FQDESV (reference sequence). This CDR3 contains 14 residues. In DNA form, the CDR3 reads TGTGCCAGCAGCCTGCAGAGGGATATGAAGGCCCTCCACTTT. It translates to CASSLQRDMKALHF.

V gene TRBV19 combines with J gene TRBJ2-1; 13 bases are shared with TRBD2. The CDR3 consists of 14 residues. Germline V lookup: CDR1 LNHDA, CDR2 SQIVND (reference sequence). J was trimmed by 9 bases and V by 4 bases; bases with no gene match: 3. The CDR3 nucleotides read TGTGCCAGTAGTACAAGGACTAGCGGGAGTGAGCAGTTCTTC. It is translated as CASSTRTSGSEQFF.

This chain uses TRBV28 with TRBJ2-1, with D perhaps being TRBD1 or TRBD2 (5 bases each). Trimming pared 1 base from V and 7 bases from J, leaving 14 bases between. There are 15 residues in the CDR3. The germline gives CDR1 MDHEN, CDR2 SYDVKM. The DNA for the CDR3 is TGTGCCAGCAGTTTATTGGGGCAGGGCGGGAATGAGCAGTTCTTC. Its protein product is CASSLLGQGGNEQFF.

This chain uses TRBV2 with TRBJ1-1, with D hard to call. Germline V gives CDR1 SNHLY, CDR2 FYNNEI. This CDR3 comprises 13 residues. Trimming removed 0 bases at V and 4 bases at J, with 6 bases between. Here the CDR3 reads CASSEADGTEAFF. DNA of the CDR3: TGTGCCAGCAGTGAAGCGGACGGCACTGAAGCTTTCTTT.